These 25 T cell receptor beta chains were all obtained from the same sample, sequenced in a study of circulating and synovial CD4+ cells in juvenile arthritis. Generated by immunoSEQ multiplex PCR, the TCRdb table keeps only in-frame clones and is missing some. Of 14,000 or so clones detected, approximately 88% appear once; the ten largest clones hold 3% to 4%. The sequenced sample consisted of CD4+ T cells from synovial fluid. The receptors stem from a human patient with juvenile idiopathic arthritis. Some clones in this sample may be carry-over from other donors' samples.

As DNA, the CDR3 is TGTGCCAGCAGTTTATCCGACAGCTTTATTACTAACTATGGCTACACCTTC. Its protein is CASSLSDSFITNYGYTF. The chain is built from TRBV28 and TRBJ1-2; TRBD1 is a possible D gene (5 bases). CDR3 length: 17 amino acids. Germline-derived CDR1 and CDR2 are MDHEN and SYDVKM. Trimming removed 1 base from V and 0 bases from J, with 15 bases in between.

This clone has a handful of counts. This chain links TRBV5-1 with TRBJ2-2; tentatively, D is TRBD2 (5 bases). This CDR3 comprises 15 residues. Per germline, CDR1 SGHRS and CDR2 YFSETQ. V lost 0 bases, J lost 5 bases, and 11 bases lay in between. The CDR3 protein is CASSLAEVDTGELFF. CDR3 coding DNA: TGCGCCAGCAGCTTGGCGGAGGTGGATACCGGGGAGCTGTTTTTT.

This chain links TRBV18 with TRBJ2-2; no firm D call. Per germline, CDR1 KGHSH and CDR2 LQKENI. This CDR3 region has 13 residues. V was trimmed by 5 bases and J by 4 bases, leaving 8 bases between them. DNA of the CDR3: TGTGCCAGCTCATTCGGTGGCACCGGGGAGCTGTTTTTT. Translating gives CASSFGGTGELFF.

The rearrangement uses TRBV5-1 and TRBJ1-4; 8 nucleotides match TRBD1. Germline lookup yields CDR1 SGHRS and CDR2 YFSETQ. The length of the CDR3 is 16 residues. V lost 4 bases, J lost 4 bases, and 9 bases stayed unmatched. CDR3 region: CASSVPVGQGNEKLFF. As DNA, the CDR3 is TGCGCCAGCAGCGTGCCGGTAGGACAGGGTAATGAAAAACTGTTTTTT.

This clone has just one count. The J gene is TRBJ2-2, the V gene TRBV5-1; TRBD2 matches 12 bases. The CDR3 runs 16 residues. V lost 4 bases, J lost 1 base, and 2 bases stayed unmatched. Per germline, CDR1 SGHRS and CDR2 YFSETQ. This CDR3 is CASSTGLAGNTGELFF. The CDR3 bases are TGCGCCAGCAGCACGGGACTAGCGGGGAACACCGGGGAGCTGTTTTTT.

This clone was found once. The chain couples TRBV6-5 to TRBJ1-1, with unresolved D. V lost 5 bases and J lost 0, with 7 bases in between. This CDR3 spans 13 amino acids. Germline CDR1 MNHEY, CDR2 SVGAGI. Here the CDR3 DNA reads TGTGCCAGCAGTCCCAGGATGAACACTGAAGCTTTCTTT. Amino acids: CASSPRMNTEAFF.

V and J are TRBV6-5 and TRBJ1-2, with no clear D. Trimming left V 6 bases short and J 7 bases short, with 12 bases between. Germline CDR1 reads MNHEY; CDR2 reads SVGAGI. The CDR3 extends over 12 amino acids. CDR3 region: CASSLGGVGYTF. The CDR3 DNA sequence: TGTGCCAGCAGCCTGGGCGGGGTTGGCTACACCTTC.

This clone came up a few times. The V gene is TRBV29-1, the J gene TRBJ2-5, with 7 bases that match TRBD2. The CDR3 sequence is 15 residues long. Looked up from germline, CDR1 is SQVTM and CDR2 is ANQGSEA. V dropped 7 bases and J dropped 6; count of bases not matched to a gene: 17. CDR3 amino acids: CSGEEGAGDGQTQYF. The CDR3 DNA reads TGCAGCGGGGAGGAAGGTGCGGGGGACGGACAGACCCAGTACTTC.

The V call is TRBV6-5, the J call TRBJ1-1, with D perhaps TRBD1 (5 bases). V dropped 4 bases and J dropped 1 base, with 13 bases sitting between them. The CDR3 contains 15 residues. Per the germline V gene, CDR1 is MNHEY and CDR2 is SVGAGI. Here the CDR3 reads CASSSRQWANTEAFF. CDR3 bases: TGTGCCAGCAGTTCCAGACAGTGGGCGAACACTGAAGCTTTCTTT.

This clone occurred a few times. The genes are TRBV5-4 and TRBJ2-3; perhaps TRBD2 as D (7 bases). V lost 1 base and J lost 0, with 15 bases in between. Germline CDR1 SGHNT, CDR2 YYREEE (reference sequence). The CDR3 consists of 17 residues. CDR3 sequence reads: CASSLLRGGTSTDTQYF. CDR3 coding DNA: TGTGCCAGCAGCTTGCTTAGGGGGGGGACTAGCACAGATACGCAGTATTTT.

This clone was found a few times. The V call is TRBV29-1, the J call TRBJ2-5; D not certain. Germline V CDR1 and CDR2: SQVTM, ANQGSEA. The CDR3 is 12 residues long. V gave up 0 bases and J gave up 3 bases, with 5 bases separating them. DNA for the CDR3: TGCAGCGTTGAAGATCCCGAAGAGACCCAGTACTTC. This codes for CSVEDPEETQYF.

The chain has TRBV29-1 and TRBJ1-1; D not certain. The CDR3 runs to 13 residues. Germline V gives CDR1 SQVTM, CDR2 ANQGSEA. Trimming removed 2 bases from V and 1 base from J, with 8 bases in between. CDR3 region: CSVEKPENTEAFF. The CDR3 bases are TGCAGCGTTGAAAAACCAGAGAACACTGAAGCTTTCTTT.

This clone was counted once. The CDR3 loop is CASSRGRVLNSPLHF. In DNA, the CDR3 is TGTGCCAGCAGTCGGGGTCGGGTGTTAAATTCACCCCTCCACTTT. This sequence joins TRBV6-5 and TRBJ1-6; unclear D gene. Trimming cost V 5 bases and J 7 bases, with 15 bases left between them. CDR3 length: 15 amino acids. In germline, CDR1 is MNHEY, CDR2 SVGAGI.

This rearrangement joins TRBV29-1 to TRBJ1-1, with no clear D. The V gene's germline CDR1 is SQVTM and CDR2 ANQGSEA. Trimming removed 3 bases from V and 0 bases from J, with 11 bases in between. The CDR3 is 14 residues long. The CDR3 nucleotides are TGCAGCGTTGACGGCAGGCAAATGAACACTGAAGCTTTCTTT. Amino acid sequence: CSVDGRQMNTEAFF.

The gene calls are TRBV6-5 and TRBJ2-7, with a possible D match to TRBD1 (7 bases). The V and J ends lost 2 bases and 4 bases respectively, with 15 bases between them. CDR1 and CDR2 from the germline V gene are MNHEY and SVGAGI. The CDR3 covers 15 residues. CDR3 loop: CASSYGGGSRYEQYF. The CDR3, as DNA: TGTGCCAGCAGTTACGGAGGGGGCTCTAGGTACGAGCAGTACTTC.

This clone appeared a single time. The chain has TRBV7-6 and TRBJ2-5; perhaps TRBD1 as D (5 bases). Trimming shortened V by 6 bases and J by 4 bases, and 12 bases separated the two germline ends. The CDR3 extends over 13 amino acids. Germline V gene data show CDR1 as SGHVS and CDR2 as FNYEAQ. For the CDR3, the DNA is TGTGCCAGCAGATCTCCTGGGGCAGAGACCCAGTACTTC. Protein product: CASRSPGAETQYF.

The rearrangement joins TRBV30 to TRBJ1-1; D not resolved. Germline-derived CDR1 and CDR2 are GTSNPN and SVGIG (reference sequence). The length of the CDR3 is 14 residues. The germline V and J ends were trimmed by 0 bases and 0 bases, with 8 bases remaining between them. The CDR3 DNA reads TGTGCCTGGAGTGTGGGAGGGATGAACACTGAAGCTTTCTTT. As protein: CAWSVGGMNTEAFF. The full variable domain, with the rest looked up from reference TRBV30 and TRBJ1-1, is SQTIHQWPATLVQPVGSPLSLECTVEGTSNPNLYWYRQAAGRGLQLLFYSVGIGQISSEVPQNLSASRPQDRQFILSSKKLLLSDSGFYLCAWSVGGMNTEAFFGQGTRLTVV.

The chain uses TRBV30 and TRBJ1-6; tentatively, D is TRBD1 (6 bases). The V gene lost 1 base and the J gene lost 4 bases, with 14 bases spanning the gap. The CDR3 totals 16 residues. Germline V gene lookup returns CDR1 GTSNPN and CDR2 SVGIG (reference sequence). Written as DNA, the CDR3 is TGTGCCTGGAGTGCCACCGGACAGATTTATAATTCACCCCTCCACTTT. It yields the protein CAWSATGQIYNSPLHF.

The genes are TRBV15 and TRBJ2-7; 7 bases agree with TRBD2. The J segment lost 2 bases and the V segment lost 5 bases, leaving 12 bases of the junction unmatched. The CDR3 sequence is 16 residues long. CDR1 LNHNV and CDR2 YYDKDF come from the germline V gene (reference sequence). CDR3 residues: CATSGGRASGAYEQYF. The CDR3, as DNA: TGTGCCACCAGCGGTGGGCGGGCTAGCGGAGCCTACGAGCAGTACTTC.

J is TRBJ1-5 and V is TRBV7-2; a possible D gene is TRBD1 (5 bases). Germline CDR1 is SGHTA and CDR2 is FQGNSA. The CDR3 has 13 amino acids. The germline V and J ends were trimmed by 4 bases and 3 bases, with 7 bases remaining between them. The CDR3 reads CASSYGHNQPQHF. CDR3 coding DNA: TGTGCCAGCAGCTACGGACACAATCAGCCCCAGCATTTT.

The V gene is TRBV6-5, the J gene TRBJ1-2; no reliable D call. Germline lookup yields CDR1 MNHEY and CDR2 SVGAGI. V was cut by 7 bases and J by 0 bases, with 12 bases left in between. CDR3 length equals 14 residues. CDR3: CASTARDPNYGYTF. The CDR3, as DNA: TGTGCCAGCACCGCTCGAGATCCTAACTATGGCTACACCTTC.

The chain employs TRBV18 and TRBJ1-6; tentative D call: TRBD1 (5 bases). The CDR3 is 12 amino acids. Germline values: CDR1 KGHSH, CDR2 LQKENI. Between the trimmed V and J ends, which lost 6 bases and 8 bases, there was a span of 8 bases. The CDR3 loop is CASSEQDSPLHF. The CDR3 DNA sequence: TGTGCCAGCTCCGAACAGGATTCACCCCTCCACTTT.

The chain is built from TRBV6-6 and TRBJ2-7; TRBD2 is a possible D gene (5 bases). This CDR3 is 12 amino acids long. CDR1 MNHNY and CDR2 SVGAGI come from the germline V gene (reference sequence). V lost 4 bases and J lost 2, with 6 bases in between. The CDR3 sequence is CASSSGTYEQYF. As DNA, the CDR3 is TGTGCCAGCAGTTCGGGGACCTACGAGCAGTACTTC.

V gene TRBV7-9 combines with J gene TRBJ1-6; D unresolved. Trimming removed 2 bases at V and 8 bases at J, with 10 bases between. The CDR3 extends over 14 amino acids. CDR1 and CDR2 (germline): SEHNR, FQNEAQ (reference sequence). CDR3 protein: CASSLRGRDSPLHF. DNA for the CDR3: TGTGCCAGCAGCTTAAGAGGGAGGGATTCACCCCTCCACTTT.

The chain combines TRBV4-3 with TRBJ1-1; D perhaps matches TRBD1 (5 bases). Germline CDR1 and CDR2: LGHNA and YSLEER. V lost 2 bases and J 0 bases, leaving 7 bases between the germline ends. The CDR3 runs to 14 residues. The CDR3 here is CASSQSGLNTEAFF. As DNA, the CDR3 is TGCGCCAGCAGCCAATCAGGGTTGAACACTGAAGCTTTCTTT.